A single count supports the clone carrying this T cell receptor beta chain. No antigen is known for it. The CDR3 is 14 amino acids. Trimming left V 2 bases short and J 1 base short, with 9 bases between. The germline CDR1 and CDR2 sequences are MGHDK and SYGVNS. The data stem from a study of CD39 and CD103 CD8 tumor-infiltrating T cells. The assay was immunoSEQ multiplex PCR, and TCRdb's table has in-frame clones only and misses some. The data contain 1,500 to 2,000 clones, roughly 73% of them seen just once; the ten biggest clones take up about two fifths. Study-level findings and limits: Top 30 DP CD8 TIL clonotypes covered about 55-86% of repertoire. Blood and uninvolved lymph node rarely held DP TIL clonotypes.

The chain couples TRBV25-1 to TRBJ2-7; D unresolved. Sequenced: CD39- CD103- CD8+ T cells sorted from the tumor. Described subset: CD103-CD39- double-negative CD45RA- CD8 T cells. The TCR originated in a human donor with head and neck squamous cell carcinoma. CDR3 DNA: TGTGCCAGCAGTGAAACAGTGTTATCCTACGAGCAGTACTTC. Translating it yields CASSETVLSYEQYF.